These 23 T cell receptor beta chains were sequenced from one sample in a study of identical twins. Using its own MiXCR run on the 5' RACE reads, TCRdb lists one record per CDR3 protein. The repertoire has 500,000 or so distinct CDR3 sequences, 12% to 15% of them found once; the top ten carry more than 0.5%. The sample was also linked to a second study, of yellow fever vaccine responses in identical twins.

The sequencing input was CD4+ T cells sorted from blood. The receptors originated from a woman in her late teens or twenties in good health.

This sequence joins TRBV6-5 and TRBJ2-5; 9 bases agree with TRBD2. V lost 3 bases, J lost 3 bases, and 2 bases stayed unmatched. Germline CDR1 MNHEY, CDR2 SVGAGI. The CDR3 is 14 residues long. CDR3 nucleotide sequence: TGTGCCAGCAGTTATCGACTAGCGGAAGAGACCCAGTACTTC. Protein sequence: CASSYRLAEETQYF.

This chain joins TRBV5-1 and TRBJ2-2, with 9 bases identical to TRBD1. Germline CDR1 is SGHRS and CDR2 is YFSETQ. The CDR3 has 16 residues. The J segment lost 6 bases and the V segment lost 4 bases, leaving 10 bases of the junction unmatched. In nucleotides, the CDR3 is TGCGCCAGCAGCAAAACCCGGGACAGGGATGCCGGGGAGCTGTTTTTT. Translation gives CASSKTRDRDAGELFF.

CDR3 bases: TGTGCCAGCAGTCCCAGGGGTAATTCACCCCTCCACTTT. Translated: CASSPRGNSPLHF. This sequence joins TRBV12-3 or TRBV12-4 and TRBJ1-6; D may be TRBD1 (6 bases). V was clipped by 5 bases and J by 6 bases, with 8 bases between them. The CDR3 has 13 residues.

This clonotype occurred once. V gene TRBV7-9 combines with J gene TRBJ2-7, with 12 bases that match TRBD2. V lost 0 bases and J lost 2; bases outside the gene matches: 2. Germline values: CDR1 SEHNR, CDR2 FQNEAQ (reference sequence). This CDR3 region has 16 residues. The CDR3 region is CASSLARTSGAYEQYF. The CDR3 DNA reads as TGTGCCAGCAGCTTAGCGCGGACTAGCGGGGCCTACGAGCAGTACTTC.

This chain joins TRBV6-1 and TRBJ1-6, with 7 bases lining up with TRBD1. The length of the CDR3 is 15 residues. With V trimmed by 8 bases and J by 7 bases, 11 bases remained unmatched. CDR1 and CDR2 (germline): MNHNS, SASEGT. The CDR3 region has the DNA TGTGCCAGCTACCCAAGACAGGGCTTAAATTCACCCCTCCACTTT. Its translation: CASYPRQGLNSPLHF.

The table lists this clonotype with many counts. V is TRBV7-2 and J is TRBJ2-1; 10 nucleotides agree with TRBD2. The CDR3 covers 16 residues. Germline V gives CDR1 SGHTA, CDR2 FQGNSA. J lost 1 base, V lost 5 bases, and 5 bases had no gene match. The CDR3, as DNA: TGTGCCAGCAGCCCGACTAGCGGGTTGTCCTACAATGAGCAGTTCTTC. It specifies CASSPTSGLSYNEQFF.

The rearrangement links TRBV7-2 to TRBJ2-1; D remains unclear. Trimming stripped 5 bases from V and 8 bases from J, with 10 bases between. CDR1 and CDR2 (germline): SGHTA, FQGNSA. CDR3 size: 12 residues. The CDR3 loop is CASSPQMDEQFF. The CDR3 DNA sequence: TGTGCCAGCAGCCCCCAGATGGATGAGCAGTTCTTC.

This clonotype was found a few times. In nucleotides, the CDR3 is TGTGCCAGCTTCCGAAATCAGCCCCAGCATTTT. Protein: CASFRNQPQHF. The chain links TRBV27 to TRBJ1-5; D is uncertain. The V and J ends lost 8 bases and 4 bases respectively, with 6 bases between them. The CDR3 length is 11 residues. The germline V gene encodes CDR1 MNHEY and CDR2 SMNVEV (reference sequence).

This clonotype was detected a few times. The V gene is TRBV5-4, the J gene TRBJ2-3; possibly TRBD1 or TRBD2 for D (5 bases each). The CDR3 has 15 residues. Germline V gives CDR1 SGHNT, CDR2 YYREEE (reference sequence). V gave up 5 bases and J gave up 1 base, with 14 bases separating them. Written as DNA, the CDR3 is TGTGCCAGCAGGCCCTCCTGGGACGGCACAGATACGCAGTATTTT. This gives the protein CASRPSWDGTDTQYF.

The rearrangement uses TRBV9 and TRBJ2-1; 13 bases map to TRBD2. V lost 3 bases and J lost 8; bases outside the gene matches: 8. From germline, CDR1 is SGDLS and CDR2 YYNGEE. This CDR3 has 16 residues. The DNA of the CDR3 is TGTGCCAGCAGCGAACTAGCGGGGGGGCATGTTGATGAGCAGTTCTTC. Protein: CASSELAGGHVDEQFF.

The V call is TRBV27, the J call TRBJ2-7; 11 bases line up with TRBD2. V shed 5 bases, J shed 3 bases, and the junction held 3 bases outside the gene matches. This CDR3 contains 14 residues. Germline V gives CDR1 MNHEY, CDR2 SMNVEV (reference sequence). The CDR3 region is CASSTLAGGYEQYF. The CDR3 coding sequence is TGTGCCAGCAGTACTCTAGCGGGAGGCTACGAGCAGTACTTC.

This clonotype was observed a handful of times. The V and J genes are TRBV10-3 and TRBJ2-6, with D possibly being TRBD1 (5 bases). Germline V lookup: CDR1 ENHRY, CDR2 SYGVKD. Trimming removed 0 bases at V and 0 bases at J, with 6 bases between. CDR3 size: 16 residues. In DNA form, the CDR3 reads TGTGCCATCAGTGAGTCGACAGCCTCTGGGGCCAACGTCCTGACTTTC. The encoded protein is CAISESTASGANVLTF.

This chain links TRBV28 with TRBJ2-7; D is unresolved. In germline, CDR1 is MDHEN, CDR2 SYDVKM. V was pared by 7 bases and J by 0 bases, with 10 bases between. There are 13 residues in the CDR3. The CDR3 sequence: CASNLRNSYEQYF. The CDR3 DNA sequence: TGTGCCAGCAATCTGCGGAACTCCTACGAGCAGTACTTC. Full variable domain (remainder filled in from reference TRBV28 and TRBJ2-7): DVKVTQSSRYLVKRTGEKVFLECVQDMDHENMFWYRQDPGLGLRLIYFSYDVKMKEKGDIPEGYSVSREKKERFSLILESASTNQTSMYLCASNLRNSYEQYFGPGTRLTVT.

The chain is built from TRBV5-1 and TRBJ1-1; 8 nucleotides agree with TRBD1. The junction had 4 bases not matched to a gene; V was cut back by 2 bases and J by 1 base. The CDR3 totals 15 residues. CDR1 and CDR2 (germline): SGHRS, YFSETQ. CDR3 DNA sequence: TGCGCCAGCAGCTTCACAGGACAGGGGAACACTGAAGCTTTCTTT. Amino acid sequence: CASSFTGQGNTEAFF. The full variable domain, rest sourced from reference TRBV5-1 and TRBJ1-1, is KAGVTQTPRYLIKTRGQQVTLSCSPISGHRSVSWYQQTPGQGLQFLFEYFSETQRNKGNFPGRFSGRQFSNSRSEMNVSTLELGDSALYLCASSFTGQGNTEAFFGQGTRLTVV.

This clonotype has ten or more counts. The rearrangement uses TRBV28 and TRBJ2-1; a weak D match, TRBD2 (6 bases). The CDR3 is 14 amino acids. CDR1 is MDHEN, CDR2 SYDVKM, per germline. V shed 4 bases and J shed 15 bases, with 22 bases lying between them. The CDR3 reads CASSSIGRTTRPFF. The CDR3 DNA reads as TGTGCCAGCAGTTCCATCGGTAGGACTACCAGACCGTTCTTC.

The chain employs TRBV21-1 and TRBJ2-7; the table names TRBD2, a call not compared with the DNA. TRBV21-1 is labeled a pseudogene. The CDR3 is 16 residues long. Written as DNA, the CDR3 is TGTGCCAGCAGCTCCAAGGCGCTAGACACAAAAGGGGAGCAGTACTTC. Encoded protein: CASSSKALDTKGEQYF.

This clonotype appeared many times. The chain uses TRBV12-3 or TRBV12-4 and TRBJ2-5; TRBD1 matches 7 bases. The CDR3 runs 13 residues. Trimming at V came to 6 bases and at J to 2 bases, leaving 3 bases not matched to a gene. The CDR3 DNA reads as TGTGCCAGCAGGAGGGGGCAACAAGAGACCCAGTACTTC. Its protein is CASRRGQQETQYF.

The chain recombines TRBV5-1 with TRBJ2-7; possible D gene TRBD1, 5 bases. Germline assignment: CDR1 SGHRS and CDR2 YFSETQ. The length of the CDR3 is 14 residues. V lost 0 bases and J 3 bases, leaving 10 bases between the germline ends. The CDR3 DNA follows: TGCGCCAGCAGCTTGGAGCAGGGATACTACGAGCAGTACTTC. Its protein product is CASSLEQGYYEQYF.

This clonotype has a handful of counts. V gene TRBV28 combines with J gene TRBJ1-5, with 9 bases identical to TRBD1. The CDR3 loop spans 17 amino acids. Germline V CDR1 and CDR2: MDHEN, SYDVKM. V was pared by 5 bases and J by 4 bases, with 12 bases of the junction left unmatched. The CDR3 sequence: CASSPLRDRVENQPQHF. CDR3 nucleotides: TGTGCCAGCAGTCCTCTCCGGGACAGGGTTGAGAATCAGCCCCAGCATTTT.

CDR3 DNA sequence: TGTGCCAGCAGCTCAGAACGGACAGGGGCCTACGAGCAGTACTTC. Its translation is CASSSERTGAYEQYF. The chain recombines TRBV7-9 with TRBJ2-7; 9 bases are shared with TRBD1. This CDR3 has 15 amino acids. Trimming removed 4 bases from V and 2 bases from J; junction bases left unmatched: 6. The germline gives CDR1 SEHNR, CDR2 FQNEAQ (reference sequence).

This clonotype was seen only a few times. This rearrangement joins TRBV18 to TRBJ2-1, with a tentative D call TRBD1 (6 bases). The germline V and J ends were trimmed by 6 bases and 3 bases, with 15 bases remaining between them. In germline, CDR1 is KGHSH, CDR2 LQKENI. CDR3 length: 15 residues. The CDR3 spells CASSPAQGGYNEQFF. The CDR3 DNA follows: TGTGCCAGCTCCCCTGCACAAGGGGGCTACAATGAGCAGTTCTTC. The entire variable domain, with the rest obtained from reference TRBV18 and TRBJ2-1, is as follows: NAGVMQNPRHLVRRRGQEARLRCSPMKGHSHVYWYRQLPEEGLKFMVYLQKENIIDESGMPKERFSAEFPKEGPSILRIQQVVRGDSAAYFCASSPAQGGYNEQFFGPGTRLTVL.

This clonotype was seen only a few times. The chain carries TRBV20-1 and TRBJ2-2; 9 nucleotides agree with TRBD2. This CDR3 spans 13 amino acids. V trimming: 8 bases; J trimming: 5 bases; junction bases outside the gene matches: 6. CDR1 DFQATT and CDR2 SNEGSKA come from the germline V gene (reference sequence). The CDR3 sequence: CSTPGLATGELFF. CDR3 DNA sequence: TGCAGTACTCCGGGACTAGCTACCGGGGAGCTGTTTTTT.

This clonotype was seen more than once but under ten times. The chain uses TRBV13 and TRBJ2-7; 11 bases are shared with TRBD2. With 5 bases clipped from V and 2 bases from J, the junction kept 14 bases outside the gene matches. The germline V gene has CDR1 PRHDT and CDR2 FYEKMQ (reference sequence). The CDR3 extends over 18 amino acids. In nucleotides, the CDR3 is TGTGCCAGCAGCCGACAGGGGAGTCTAGCGGGGGGAGCCTACGAGCAGTACTTC. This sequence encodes CASSRQGSLAGGAYEQYF.